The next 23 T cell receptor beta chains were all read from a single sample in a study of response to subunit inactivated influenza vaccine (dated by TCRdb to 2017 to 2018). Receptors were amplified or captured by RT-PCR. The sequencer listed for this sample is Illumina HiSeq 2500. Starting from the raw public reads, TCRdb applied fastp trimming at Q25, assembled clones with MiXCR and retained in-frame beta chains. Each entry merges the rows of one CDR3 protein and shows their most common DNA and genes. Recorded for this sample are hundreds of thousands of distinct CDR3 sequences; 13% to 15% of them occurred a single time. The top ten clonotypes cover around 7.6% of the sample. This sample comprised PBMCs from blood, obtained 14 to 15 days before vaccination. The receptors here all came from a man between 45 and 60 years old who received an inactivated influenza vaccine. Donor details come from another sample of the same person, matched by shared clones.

The CDR3 is CASSRREEVDTQYF. The CDR3 DNA reads as TGTGCCAGCAGTCGGCGGGAGGAAGTAGATACGCAGTATTTT. This chain uses TRBV6-1 with TRBJ2-3; 8 bases align to TRBD2. Losses at the gene ends were 5 bases for V and 5 bases for J; bases not matched to a gene: 6. In germline, CDR1 is MNHNS, CDR2 SASEGT. The CDR3 has 14 amino acids.

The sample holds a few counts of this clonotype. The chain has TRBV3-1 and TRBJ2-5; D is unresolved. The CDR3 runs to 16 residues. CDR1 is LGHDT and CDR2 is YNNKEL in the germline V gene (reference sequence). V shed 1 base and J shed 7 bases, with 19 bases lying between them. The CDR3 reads CASSQATASIRATQYF. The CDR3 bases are TGTGCCAGCAGCCAAGCCACCGCGTCGATACGGGCGACCCAGTACTTC.

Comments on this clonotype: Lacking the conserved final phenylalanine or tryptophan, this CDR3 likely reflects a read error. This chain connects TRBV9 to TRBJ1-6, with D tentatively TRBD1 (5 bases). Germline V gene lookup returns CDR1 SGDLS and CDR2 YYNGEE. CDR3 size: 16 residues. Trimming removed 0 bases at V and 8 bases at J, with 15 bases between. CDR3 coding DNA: TGTGCCAGCAGCGTAGAAGGCGGGGGTTCAGATTCACCCCTCCACTCT. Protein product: CASSVEGGGSDSPLHS.

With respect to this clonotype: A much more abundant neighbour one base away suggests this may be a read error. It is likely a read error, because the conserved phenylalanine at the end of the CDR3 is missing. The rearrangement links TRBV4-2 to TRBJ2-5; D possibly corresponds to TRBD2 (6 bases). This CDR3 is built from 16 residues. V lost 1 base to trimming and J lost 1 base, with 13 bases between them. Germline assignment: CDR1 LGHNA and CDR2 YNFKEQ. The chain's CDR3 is CASSQVGVGGQETQYI. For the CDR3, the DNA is TGTGCCAGCAGCCAAGTTGGAGTGGGGGGCCAAGAGACCCAGTACATC.

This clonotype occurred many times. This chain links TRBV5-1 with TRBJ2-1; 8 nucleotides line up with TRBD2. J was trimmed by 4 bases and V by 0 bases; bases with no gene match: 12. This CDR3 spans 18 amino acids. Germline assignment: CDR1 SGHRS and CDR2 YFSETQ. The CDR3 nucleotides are TGCGCCAGCAGCTTGGGAATGATTCTAGCGGGCCAATACAATGAGCAGTTCTTC. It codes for CASSLGMILAGQYNEQFF.

Here the CDR3 reads CASSLKFGLAVSYNEQFF. The CDR3 bases are TGTGCCAGCAGCTTAAAATTCGGTCTAGCGGTCTCCTACAATGAGCAGTTCTTC. The V and J genes are TRBV7-9 and TRBJ2-1; 7 bases are a match to TRBD2. Germline CDR1 and CDR2: SEHNR and FQNEAQ (reference sequence). V trimming: 2 bases; J trimming: 0 bases; junction bases outside the gene matches: 10. This CDR3 has 18 residues.

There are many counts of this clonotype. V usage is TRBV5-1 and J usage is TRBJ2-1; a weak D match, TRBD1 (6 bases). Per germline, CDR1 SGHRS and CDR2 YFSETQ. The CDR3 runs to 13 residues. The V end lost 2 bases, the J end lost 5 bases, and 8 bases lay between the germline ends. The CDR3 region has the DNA TGCGCCAGCAGCTTTGGGGGCAACAATGAGCAGTTCTTC. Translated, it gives CASSFGGNNEQFF.

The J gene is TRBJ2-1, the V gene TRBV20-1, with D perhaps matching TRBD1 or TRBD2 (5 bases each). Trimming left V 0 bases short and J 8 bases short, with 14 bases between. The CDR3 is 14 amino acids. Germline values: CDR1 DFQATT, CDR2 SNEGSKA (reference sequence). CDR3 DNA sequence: TGCAGTGCTAGAGATGAGAGGGGTTGGGATGAGCAGTTCTTC. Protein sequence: CSARDERGWDEQFF.

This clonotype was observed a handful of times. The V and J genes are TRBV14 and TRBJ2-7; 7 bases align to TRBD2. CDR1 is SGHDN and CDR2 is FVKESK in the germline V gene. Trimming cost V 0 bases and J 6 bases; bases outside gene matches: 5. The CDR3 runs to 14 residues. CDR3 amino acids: CASSQDSGRAEQYF. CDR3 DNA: TGTGCCAGCAGCCAAGATTCGGGGAGGGCCGAGCAGTACTTC.

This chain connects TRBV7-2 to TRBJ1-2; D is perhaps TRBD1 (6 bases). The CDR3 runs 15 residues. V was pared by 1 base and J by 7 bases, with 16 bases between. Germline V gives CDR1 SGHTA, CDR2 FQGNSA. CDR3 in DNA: TGTGCCAGCAGCTTAGGAACAGGGAGTCGGAGTGGCTACACCTTC. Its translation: CASSLGTGSRSGYTF. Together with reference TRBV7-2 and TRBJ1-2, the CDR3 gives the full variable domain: GAGVSQSPSNKVTEKGKDVELRCDPISGHTALYWYRQSLGQGLEFLIYFQGNSAPDKSGLPSDRFSAERTGGSVSTLTIQRTQQEDSAVYLCASSLGTGSRSGYTFGSGTRLTVV.

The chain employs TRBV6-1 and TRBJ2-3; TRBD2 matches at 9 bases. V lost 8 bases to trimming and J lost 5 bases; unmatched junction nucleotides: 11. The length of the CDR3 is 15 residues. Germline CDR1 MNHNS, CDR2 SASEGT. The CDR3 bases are TGTGCCAGCGGGGGCAAGACTAGCGGTGGAGATACGCAGTATTTT. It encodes CASGGKTSGGDTQYF.

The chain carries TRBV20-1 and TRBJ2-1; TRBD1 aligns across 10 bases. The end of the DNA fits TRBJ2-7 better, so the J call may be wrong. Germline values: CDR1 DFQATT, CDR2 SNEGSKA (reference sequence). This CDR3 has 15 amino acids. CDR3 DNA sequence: TGCAGTGCCCCCCCCGGGACAGGGGCCGTCAATGAGCAGTACTTC. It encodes CSAPPGTGAVNEQYF.

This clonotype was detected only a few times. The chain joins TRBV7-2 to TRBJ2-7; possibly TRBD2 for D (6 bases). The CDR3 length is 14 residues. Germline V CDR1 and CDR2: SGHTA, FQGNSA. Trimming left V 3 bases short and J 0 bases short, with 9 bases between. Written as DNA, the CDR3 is TGTGCCAGCAGCTTCGGGACTTACTCCTACGAGCAGTACTTC. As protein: CASSFGTYSYEQYF.

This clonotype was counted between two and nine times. The CDR3 DNA follows: TGTGCCAGCAGGACGGGGGGAGCGGACACCGGGGAGCTGTTTTTT. Its protein is CASRTGGADTGELFF. This chain joins TRBV6-1 and TRBJ2-2; TRBD2 matches 7 bases. Trimming took 6 bases from V and 3 from J; bases not matched to a gene: 7. Germline V gene data show CDR1 as MNHNS and CDR2 as SASEGT. The CDR3 consists of 15 residues.

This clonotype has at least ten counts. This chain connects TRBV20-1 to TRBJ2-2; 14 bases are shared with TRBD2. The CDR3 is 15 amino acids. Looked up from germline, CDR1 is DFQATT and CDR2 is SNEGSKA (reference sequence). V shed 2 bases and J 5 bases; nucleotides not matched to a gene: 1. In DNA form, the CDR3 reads TGCAGTGCTAGAAGGACTAGCGGGAGGACCGGGGAGCTGTTTTTT. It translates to CSARRTSGRTGELFF.

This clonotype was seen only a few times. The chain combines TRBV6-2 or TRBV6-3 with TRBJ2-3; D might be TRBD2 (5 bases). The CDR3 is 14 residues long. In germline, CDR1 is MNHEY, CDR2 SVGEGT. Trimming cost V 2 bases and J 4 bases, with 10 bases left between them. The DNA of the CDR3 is TGTGCCAGCAGTTACATCTCCGGGGCAGATACGCAGTATTTT. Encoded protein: CASSYISGADTQYF.

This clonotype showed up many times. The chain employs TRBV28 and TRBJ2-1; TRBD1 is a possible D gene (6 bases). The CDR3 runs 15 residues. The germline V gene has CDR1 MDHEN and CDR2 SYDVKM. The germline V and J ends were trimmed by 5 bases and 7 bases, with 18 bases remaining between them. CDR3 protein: CASSPTGGRRNEQFF. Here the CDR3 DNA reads TGTGCCAGCAGTCCGACAGGCGGGCGCCGGAATGAGCAGTTCTTC. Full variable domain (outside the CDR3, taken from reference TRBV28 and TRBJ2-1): DVKVTQSSRYLVKRTGEKVFLECVQDMDHENMFWYRQDPGLGLRLIYFSYDVKMKEKGDIPEGYSVSREKKERFSLILESASTNQTSMYLCASSPTGGRRNEQFFGPGTRLTVL.

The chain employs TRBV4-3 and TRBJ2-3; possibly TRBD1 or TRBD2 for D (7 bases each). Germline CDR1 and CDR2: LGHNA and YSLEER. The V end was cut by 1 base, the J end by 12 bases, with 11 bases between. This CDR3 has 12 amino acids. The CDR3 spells CASSQAGGLQYF. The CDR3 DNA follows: TGCGCCAGCAGCCAAGCAGGGGGACTACAGTATTTT.

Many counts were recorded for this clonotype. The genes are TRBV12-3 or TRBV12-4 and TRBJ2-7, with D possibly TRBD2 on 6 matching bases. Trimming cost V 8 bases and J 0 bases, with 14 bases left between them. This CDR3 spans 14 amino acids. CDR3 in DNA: TGTGCCAGCTCCCGAGCGGGTCCCTCCTACGAGCAGTACTTC. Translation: CASSRAGPSYEQYF.

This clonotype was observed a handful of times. The CDR3 DNA sequence: TGCGCCAGCAGCCAAGATGGGCCAGGCATCGATTCACCCCTCCACTTT. It specifies CASSQDGPGIDSPLHF. This chain connects TRBV4-3 to TRBJ1-6, with D unclear. The V end was cut by 0 bases, the J end by 8 bases, with 14 bases between. The CDR3 runs to 16 residues. The germline V gene has CDR1 LGHNA and CDR2 YSLEER.

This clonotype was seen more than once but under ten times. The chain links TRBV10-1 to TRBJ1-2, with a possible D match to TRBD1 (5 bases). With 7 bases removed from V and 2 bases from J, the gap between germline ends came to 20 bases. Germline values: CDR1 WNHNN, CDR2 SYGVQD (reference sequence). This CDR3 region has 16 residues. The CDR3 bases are TGCGCCAGCACCAAAAGGGGCCGGGATATGAACTATGGCTACACCTTC. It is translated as CASTKRGRDMNYGYTF.

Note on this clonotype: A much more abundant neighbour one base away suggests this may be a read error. DNA of the CDR3: TGCTGTGCTAGAGATCTGCTAGGAACAAACCAAGAGACCCAGTACTTC. This encodes CCARDLLGTNQETQYF. The genes are TRBV20-1 and TRBJ2-5; D call uncertain. The germline gives CDR1 DFQATT, CDR2 SNEGSKA (reference sequence). There are 16 residues in the CDR3.

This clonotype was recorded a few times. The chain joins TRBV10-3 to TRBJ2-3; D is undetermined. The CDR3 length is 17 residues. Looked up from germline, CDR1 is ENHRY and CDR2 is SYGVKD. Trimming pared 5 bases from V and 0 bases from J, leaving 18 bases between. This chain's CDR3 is CAISSGIRGSSTDTQYF. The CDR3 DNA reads TGTGCCATCAGTTCGGGTATCCGAGGATCTAGCACAGATACGCAGTATTTT.